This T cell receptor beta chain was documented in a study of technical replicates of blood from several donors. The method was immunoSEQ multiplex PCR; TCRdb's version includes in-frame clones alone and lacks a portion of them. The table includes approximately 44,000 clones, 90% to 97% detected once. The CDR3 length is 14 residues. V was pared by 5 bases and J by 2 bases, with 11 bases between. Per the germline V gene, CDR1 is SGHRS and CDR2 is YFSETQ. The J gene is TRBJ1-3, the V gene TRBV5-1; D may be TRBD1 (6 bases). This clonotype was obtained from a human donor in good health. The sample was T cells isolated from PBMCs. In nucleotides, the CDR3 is TGCGCCAGCAGACAACAGGGTACTGGAAACACCATATATTTT. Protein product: CASRQQGTGNTIYF. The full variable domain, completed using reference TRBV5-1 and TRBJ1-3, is KAGVTQTPRYLIKTRGQQVTLSCSPISGHRSVSWYQQTPGQGLQFLFEYFSETQRNKGNFPGRFSGRQFSNSRSEMNVSTLELGDSALYLCASRQQGTGNTIYFGEGSWLTVV.